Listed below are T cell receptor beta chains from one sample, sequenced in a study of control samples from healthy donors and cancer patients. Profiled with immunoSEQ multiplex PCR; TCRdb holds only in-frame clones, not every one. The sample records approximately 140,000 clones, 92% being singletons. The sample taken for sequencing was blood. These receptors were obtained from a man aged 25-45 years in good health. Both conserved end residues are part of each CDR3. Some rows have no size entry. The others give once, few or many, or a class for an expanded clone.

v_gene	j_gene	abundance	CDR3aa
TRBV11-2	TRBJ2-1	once	CASSSRDTSRSEQFF
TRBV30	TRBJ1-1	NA	CAWRGTVEAFF
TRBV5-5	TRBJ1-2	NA	CASSLFGGHYGYTF
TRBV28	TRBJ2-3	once	CASRGGLAGVRSTDTQYF
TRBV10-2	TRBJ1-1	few	CASSENRGTEAFF
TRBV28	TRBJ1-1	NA	CASSFVGLVNTEAFF
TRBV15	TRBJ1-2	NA	CATSSRSPPLYGYTF
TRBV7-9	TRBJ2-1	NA	CASSLVRLAGHNEQFF
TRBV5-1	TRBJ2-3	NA	CASSPSGRQVSTDTQYF
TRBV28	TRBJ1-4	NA	CASRLTGEKLFF
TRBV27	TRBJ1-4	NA	CASSLSGRNEKLFF
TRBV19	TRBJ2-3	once	CASSIAPRADTQYF
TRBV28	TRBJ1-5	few	CASSRNSLSPQHF
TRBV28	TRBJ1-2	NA	CASRGTGQGYGYTF
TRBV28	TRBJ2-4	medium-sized	CASSLLQSGVGNIQYF
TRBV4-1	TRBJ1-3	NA	CASSPGSAGNTIYF
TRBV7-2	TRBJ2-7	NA	CASSLVPQGRYEQYF
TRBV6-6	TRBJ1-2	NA	CASSYSMEGARGYTF
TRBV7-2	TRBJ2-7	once	CASRRQGALLNEQYF
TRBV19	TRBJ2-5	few	CASSVAGVRETQYF
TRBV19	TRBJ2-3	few	CASKPSPQTDTQYF
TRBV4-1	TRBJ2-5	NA	CASKPGPFGETQYF
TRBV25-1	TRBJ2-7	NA	CASISDGYEQYF
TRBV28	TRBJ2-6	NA	CASSLPYGRGSGANVLTF
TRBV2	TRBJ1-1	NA	CASRQGLGTEAFF
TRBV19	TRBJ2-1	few	CASSLRSHNEQFF
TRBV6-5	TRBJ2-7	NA	CASSSGGVGYEQYF
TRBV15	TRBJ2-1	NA	CATSRDPQGPLSEQFF
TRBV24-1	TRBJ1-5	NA	CATSEFKDQGPWAKFALQPQHF
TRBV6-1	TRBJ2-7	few	CASSEIPGQGTYEQYF
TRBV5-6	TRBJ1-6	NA	CASSSGQGDSPLHF
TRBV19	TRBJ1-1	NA	CASSPHTSGTEAFF
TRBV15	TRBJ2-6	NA	CATSRDFAGANVLTF
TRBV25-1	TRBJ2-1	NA	CASSRGNEQFF
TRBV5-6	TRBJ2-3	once	CASSSSSTDTQYF
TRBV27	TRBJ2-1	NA	CASSLSLAGGYNEQFF
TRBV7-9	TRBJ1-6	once	CASSFTGSGNSPLHF
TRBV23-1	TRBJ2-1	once	CASSLAALNNEQFF
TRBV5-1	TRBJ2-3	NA	CASSQRRGVGTDTQYF
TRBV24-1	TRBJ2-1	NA	CATSVGESEQFF
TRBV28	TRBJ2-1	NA	CASRKGGGFSYNEQFF
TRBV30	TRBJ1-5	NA	CAWSVQGPHQPQHF
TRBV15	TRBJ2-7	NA	CATSRVDLPYEQYF
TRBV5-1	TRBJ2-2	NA	CASRRDRGDFGELFF
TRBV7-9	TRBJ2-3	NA	CASPPSGAADTQYF
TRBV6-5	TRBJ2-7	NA	CASSYSNRGGYEQYF
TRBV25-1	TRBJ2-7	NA	CASSRQGEYEQYF
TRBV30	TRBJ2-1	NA	CAASGSLLVNEQFF
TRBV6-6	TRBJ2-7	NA	CASTPAGTGGSNEQYF
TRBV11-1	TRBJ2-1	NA	CASSRGTREGNEQFF
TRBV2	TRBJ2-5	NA	CASSSQGLEQETQYF
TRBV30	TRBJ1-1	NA	CAWSGTGAGQLEIF
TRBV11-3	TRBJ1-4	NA	CASSQGQGVGTNEKLFF
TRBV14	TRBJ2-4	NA	CASSQGMKAKNIQYF